The T cell receptor (beta chain) described here comes from a study of blood T cell repertoires in COVID-19. Study in general: Sources were T cells, B-cell-depleted T cells, or PBMCs; the material itself was cDNA or gDNA.

The CDR3 has 14 residues. V lost 3 bases to trimming and J lost 7 bases; unmatched junction nucleotides: 3. Per germline, CDR1 MNHEY and CDR2 SVGAGI. Some clones are missing from TCRdb's copy, which holds only in-frame ones; the method was immunoSEQ multiplex PCR. In the table there are approximately 140,000 clones, under 90% of which are singletons. Source material: peripheral blood. The V call is TRBV6-5, the J call TRBJ1-6; 7 bases line up with TRBD1. The sequence was collected from a human donor in a cohort sampled during active COVID-19. CDR3 protein: CASSYDRENSPLHF. The CDR3 bases are TGTGCCAGCAGTTATGACAGGGAAAATTCACCCCTCCACTTT.